This T cell receptor beta chain was identified in a study of identical twins. As concerns this clonotype: Antigen unknown.

This CDR3 is built from 16 residues. Trimming stripped 9 bases from V and 0 bases from J, with 19 bases between. The germline CDR1 and CDR2 sequences are SGHRS and YFSETQ. Points from the study as a whole: Without tracking the same donors, conclusions rested on cross-sectional statistical analysis. Some out-of-frame alpha sequences were shared by twins, and these showed excess low generation probability.

TCRdb fed the 5' RACE reads into MiXCR, producing one record per CDR3 protein. Counted here are hundreds of thousands of distinct CDR3 sequences, about 12% occurring once; the ten biggest clones make up under 2%. This sample also appeared in a second study, on yellow fever vaccine responses in identical twins.

The chain couples TRBV5-1 to TRBJ2-1; D tentatively fits TRBD1 or TRBD2 (6 bases each). The sample taken for sequencing was PBMCs. The sequence came from a woman aged 18-30 years in good health. In DNA, the CDR3 is TGCGCCACCTCGCGGGACAACCTGGTCTCCTACAATGAGCAGTTCTTC. This gives the protein CATSRDNLVSYNEQFF.